Following are 23 T cell receptor beta chains from one sample sequenced in a study of identical twins. TCRdb processed the 5' RACE reads anew with MiXCR; each CDR3 protein has one entry. The table has hundreds of thousands of distinct CDR3 sequences, about 20% seen once. This sample was also put to use in a study of T cells expressing NK-cell markers.

Material: PBMCs. Every receptor here comes from a woman under 30 in good health.

The V gene is TRBV7-2, the J gene TRBJ1-6; D remains ambiguous. The CDR3 runs 13 residues. Germline values: CDR1 SGHTA, CDR2 FQGNSA. V lost 1 base and J lost 14, with 12 bases in between. CDR3 bases: TGTGCCAGCAGCTTAGGTCCGTCGAAAGCCCTCCACTTT. It yields the protein CASSLGPSKALHF.

There are a few counts of this clonotype. The chain combines TRBV20-1 with TRBJ2-7; TRBD2 matches 9 bases. The V gene's germline CDR1 is DFQATT and CDR2 SNEGSKA (reference sequence). CDR3 size: 13 residues. Trimming took 6 bases from V and 5 from J; bases not matched to a gene: 8. In DNA form, the CDR3 reads TGCAGTGCGCGTAGCGGGAGTTTCAACGAGCAGTACTTC. The encoded protein is CSARSGSFNEQYF.

This sequence joins TRBV20-1 and TRBJ2-3; D is uncertain. The CDR3 extends over 15 amino acids. Trimming left V 3 bases short and J 0 bases short, with 13 bases between. CDR1 is DFQATT, CDR2 SNEGSKA, per germline (reference sequence). The DNA for the CDR3 is TGCAGTGCTAGTGGAACGCGTTCTAGCACAGATACGCAGTATTTT. Residues: CSASGTRSSTDTQYF.

This clonotype was picked up a small number of times. Here the CDR3 reads CASSQEEGMTTEAFF. The CDR3 coding sequence is TGCGCCAGCAGCCAAGAAGAGGGAATGACCACTGAAGCTTTCTTT. This chain uses TRBV4-3 with TRBJ1-1; no clear D. CDR1 LGHNA and CDR2 YSLEER come from the germline V gene. CDR3 length: 15 amino acids. Trimming cost V 0 bases and J 4 bases, with 12 bases left between them.

The V gene is TRBV27, the J gene TRBJ2-7; D unclear. V lost 6 bases and J lost 2, with 14 bases in between. Per the germline V gene, CDR1 is MNHEY and CDR2 is SMNVEV (reference sequence). This CDR3 is 14 amino acids long. The CDR3, as DNA: TGTGCCAGCAGCCCTTTTGCAAATACCTACGAGCAGTACTTC. This gives the protein CASSPFANTYEQYF.

This clonotype was seen many times. The CDR3 nucleotides read TGCAGTGCTAGTGGCGTGACAGGGAATAATGAGCAGTTCTTC. It translates to CSASGVTGNNEQFF. The chain employs TRBV20-1 and TRBJ2-1, with TRBD1 matching 7 bases. Germline V gene sequence: CDR1 DFQATT, CDR2 SNEGSKA (reference sequence). The V gene end was trimmed by 3 bases and the J gene end by 7 bases; junction bases not matched to a gene: 9. The CDR3 length is 14 residues.

The chain carries TRBV7-8 and TRBJ1-3; possible D gene TRBD1, 5 bases. Germline lookup yields CDR1 SGHVS and CDR2 FQNEAQ. This CDR3 is built from 15 residues. The V gene lost 6 bases and the J gene lost 3 bases, with 15 bases spanning the gap. CDR3 bases: TGTGCCAGCAGAGCCGGCAGGGTCGATGGAAACACCATATATTTT. Translation: CASRAGRVDGNTIYF.

This chain links TRBV5-4 with TRBJ1-5; a weak D match, TRBD1 (5 bases). Germline V gene data show CDR1 as SGHNT and CDR2 as YYREEE (reference sequence). The CDR3 has 14 residues. Trimming pared 1 base from V and 7 bases from J, leaving 12 bases between. The CDR3 DNA follows: TGTGCCAGCAGCTTGCGAGGGGCCGGACAGCCCCAGCATTTT. It encodes CASSLRGAGQPQHF.

The gene calls are TRBV9 and TRBJ2-1, with D unresolved. CDR3 length equals 16 residues. Looked up from germline, CDR1 is SGDLS and CDR2 is YYNGEE. Trimming shortened V by 0 bases and J by 0 bases, and 10 bases separated the two germline ends. The CDR3 is CASSVGGWGSYNEQFF. In DNA, the CDR3 is TGTGCCAGCAGCGTAGGAGGATGGGGCTCCTACAATGAGCAGTTCTTC.

The chain joins TRBV7-2 to TRBJ1-1; D unclear. Germline V gene data show CDR1 as SGHTA and CDR2 as FQGNSA. V gave up 3 bases and J gave up 1 base, with 9 bases separating them. This CDR3 is 14 amino acids long. CDR3: CASSFRRPNTEAFF. CDR3 DNA sequence: TGTGCCAGCAGCTTCCGCAGGCCGAACACTGAAGCTTTCTTT.

The chain recombines TRBV5-6 with TRBJ2-3; 14 bases are a match to TRBD2. V was clipped by 4 bases and J by 7 bases; unmatched bases: 5. Looked up from germline, CDR1 is SGHDT and CDR2 is YYEEEE. The CDR3 runs 15 residues. Here the CDR3 DNA reads TGTGCCAGCAGCCCTAGGACTAGCGGGAGGAATACGCAGTATTTT. Its translation is CASSPRTSGRNTQYF.

This clonotype was recorded only once. The chain joins TRBV12-5 to TRBJ2-1; TRBD1 might be the D (6 bases). The CDR3 totals 13 residues. V dropped 4 bases and J dropped 4 bases, with 8 bases sitting between them. The germline CDR1 and CDR2 sequences are LGHNT and FRNRAP. In nucleotides, the CDR3 is TGTGCTAGTGGTTGGGACATTTACAATGAGCAGTTCTTC. This encodes CASGWDIYNEQFF.

Worth noting for this clonotype: Germline and junction disagree at one end, which may indicate a read error. This chain joins TRBV6-2 or TRBV6-3 and TRBJ1-1; D is unclear. CDR1 MNHEY and CDR2 SVGEGT come from the germline V gene. CDR3 length equals 12 residues. The CDR3 DNA reads as TGTGCCAGCAGTTACGGGATCCGAGATCGAGTCTTT. It specifies CASSYGIRDRVF.

This clonotype has only a few counts. This chain uses TRBV5-6 with TRBJ2-5; tentative D call: TRBD2 (5 bases). Germline V gene lookup returns CDR1 SGHDT and CDR2 YYEEEE. V was trimmed by 0 bases and J by 1 base, leaving 25 bases between them. The CDR3 contains 20 residues. CDR3 nucleotide sequence: TGTGCCAGCAGCTTGGCCAATCTACTAGATTATATAGCCTTCCAAGAGACCCAGTACTTC. Its protein product is CASSLANLLDYIAFQETQYF.

This clonotype has only a few counts. This CDR3 reads CASNNRVYDNEQFF. In nucleotides, the CDR3 is TGCGCCAGTAACAACAGGGTTTACGACAATGAGCAGTTCTTC. This chain connects TRBV10-2 to TRBJ2-1; weak D call: TRBD1 (6 bases). CDR1 is WSHSY, CDR2 SAAADI, per germline. V lost 9 bases, J lost 5 bases, and 17 bases lay in between. CDR3 length equals 14 residues.

Regarding this clonotype: One junction end does not reproduce the germline sequence, and a read error may be involved. The chain employs TRBV10-3 and TRBJ2-2; D is ambiguous. This CDR3 is built from 16 residues. Per germline, CDR1 ENHRY and CDR2 SYGVKD. This CDR3 reads CAISQSGRAHTGELFF. In nucleotides, the CDR3 is TGTGCCATCAGTCAGTCAGGCCGGGCCCACACCGGGGAGCTGTTTTTT.

This clonotype has more than one count but fewer than ten. The gene calls are TRBV20-1 and TRBJ2-7; D perhaps matches TRBD1 (5 bases). CDR1 is DFQATT and CDR2 is SNEGSKA in the germline V gene (reference sequence). The CDR3 totals 13 residues. Trimming cost V 3 bases and J 2 bases, with 11 bases left between them. The CDR3 nucleotides read TGCAGTGCTAGTAAGACAGCTACCTACGAGCAGTACTTC. This gives the protein CSASKTATYEQYF.

The chain links TRBV7-9 to TRBJ2-7, with 9 bases matching TRBD1. J gave up 6 bases and V 10 bases, and 10 bases lay outside the gene matches. Germline CDR1 reads SEHNR; CDR2 reads FQNEAQ (reference sequence). The CDR3 is made up of 13 amino acids. CDR3 loop: CATRRDRESEQYF. Here the CDR3 DNA reads TGTGCCACACGCCGGGACAGGGAGTCCGAGCAGTACTTC.

This chain joins TRBV6-1 and TRBJ1-1, with 12 bases fitting TRBD1. Germline assignment: CDR1 MNHNS and CDR2 SASEGT. The CDR3 runs 16 residues. Trimming cost V 5 bases and J 5 bases; bases outside gene matches: 9. In DNA form, the CDR3 reads TGTGCCAGCAGTACCACTCCGGGACAGGGGGCAACTGAAGCTTTCTTT. Translating it yields CASSTTPGQGATEAFF.

Many counts were recorded for this clonotype. The chain joins TRBV12-3 or TRBV12-4 to TRBJ2-4; 13 nucleotides match TRBD2. The CDR3 runs 16 residues. V shed 5 bases and J 8 bases; nucleotides not matched to a gene: 9. The CDR3 DNA sequence: TGTGCCAGCAGTCCTCGGACTAGCGGGAGTGTAGACATTCAGTACTTC. Its protein is CASSPRTSGSVDIQYF.

This clonotype was seen more than once but under ten times. The chain joins TRBV20-1 to TRBJ2-5; D is uncertain. Trimming removed 6 bases from V and 7 bases from J, with 15 bases in between. The CDR3 has 12 amino acids. Germline CDR1 DFQATT, CDR2 SNEGSKA (reference sequence). Here the CDR3 reads CSADEVGRTQYF. CDR3 nucleotides: TGCAGTGCGGATGAGGTAGGGCGGACCCAGTACTTC.

The CDR3 nucleotides are TGTGCCAGCAGCGCCACAGGGAGCGGGGAAAAACTGTTTTTT. Its protein product is CASSATGSGEKLFF. The V gene is TRBV12-3 or TRBV12-4, the J gene TRBJ1-4; maybe TRBD1 (6 bases). The CDR3 contains 14 residues. Trimming left V 6 bases short and J 8 bases short, with 16 bases between.

In its sample, this clonotype was seen a few times. As DNA, the CDR3 is TGTGCCAGCAGCTTAGCGCCGGGGCCCCAGCCCCAGCATTTT. Its translation is CASSLAPGPQPQHF. V and J are TRBV7-2 and TRBJ1-5, with D possibly matching TRBD1 (5 bases). Germline CDR1 and CDR2: SGHTA and FQGNSA. The V end lost 0 bases, the J end lost 7 bases, and 10 bases lay between the germline ends. The CDR3 contains 14 residues. Using reference TRBV7-2 and TRBJ1-5 for the parts outside the CDR3, the full variable domain is GAGVSQSPSNKVTEKGKDVELRCDPISGHTALYWYRQSLGQGLEFLIYFQGNSAPDKSGLPSDRFSAERTGGSVSTLTIQRTQQEDSAVYLCASSLAPGPQPQHFGDGTRLSIL.